A single sample gave rise to the 29 T cell receptor beta chains below, sequenced in a study of blood T cell repertoires in COVID-19. Generated by immunoSEQ multiplex PCR, the TCRdb table keeps only in-frame clones and is missing some. The sample yields about 51,000 clones, 86% seen once. The sample taken for sequencing was peripheral blood. These receptors were collected from a man aged 60 to 69 with acute or convalescent COVID-19.

The chain employs TRBV18 and TRBJ2-1; 10 bases map to TRBD2. Germline CDR1 reads KGHSH; CDR2 reads LQKENI. J gave up 6 bases and V 5 bases, and 10 bases lay outside the gene matches. There are 16 residues in the CDR3. For the CDR3, the DNA is TGTGCCAGCTCAAGAACTCTAGCGGGAGAGGGCAATGAGCAGTTCTTC. It specifies CASSRTLAGEGNEQFF.

This chain links TRBV1 with TRBJ1-1. TRBV1 represents a pseudogene. The CDR3 consists of 15 residues. The CDR3, as DNA: TGCACCAGCAGCCAAGATGGAGGGATGAACACTGAAGCTTTCTTT. This sequence encodes CTSSQDGGMNTEAFF.

The chain combines TRBV27 with TRBJ2-7; the match to TRBD1 covers 9 bases. V shed 3 bases and J 0 bases; nucleotides not matched to a gene: 9. The CDR3 spans 17 residues. Germline values: CDR1 MNHEY, CDR2 SMNVEV (reference sequence). This CDR3 is CASSFRRTGVGSYEQYF. CDR3 in DNA: TGTGCCAGCAGTTTCCGCCGGACAGGGGTAGGCTCCTACGAGCAGTACTTC.

This chain connects TRBV3-1 (or the pseudogene TRBV3-2) to TRBJ2-5; 7 bases match TRBD2. Trimming removed 4 bases from V and 2 bases from J; junction bases left unmatched: 4. CDR3 length: 14 residues. From germline, CDR1 is LGHDT and CDR2 YNNKEL (reference sequence). The CDR3 reads CASSRTRIQETQYF. In DNA, the CDR3 is TGTGCCAGCAGCCGGACTAGAATACAAGAGACCCAGTACTTC.

The CDR3 protein is CATLPAGGSYEQYF. The CDR3 nucleotides are TGTGCCACCCTGCCAGCGGGAGGTTCCTACGAGCAGTACTTC. V usage is TRBV5-8 and J usage is TRBJ2-7; 9 nucleotides line up with TRBD2. This CDR3 comprises 14 residues. CDR1 and CDR2 from the germline V gene are SGHTS and YDEGEE. V was clipped by 9 bases and J by 1 base; unmatched bases: 8.

A few counts support this clone. The chain couples TRBV15 to TRBJ1-2; tentatively, D is TRBD1 (6 bases). CDR1 is LNHNV and CDR2 is YYDKDF in the germline V gene (reference sequence). With 1 base removed from V and 2 bases from J, the gap between germline ends came to 11 bases. The CDR3 is made up of 15 amino acids. The CDR3 DNA is TGTGCCACCAGCAGAGGGGCAGGGGCAAACTATGGCTACACCTTC. Amino acid sequence: CATSRGAGANYGYTF.

The chain recombines TRBV7-9 with TRBJ2-7, with D possibly being TRBD1 (6 bases). There are 14 residues in the CDR3. Per the germline V gene, CDR1 is SEHNR and CDR2 is FQNEAQ (reference sequence). Deletions cut 0 bases from V and 6 bases from J, with 12 bases between. The CDR3: CASSLAGRGGEQYF. The CDR3 nucleotides are TGTGCCAGCAGCTTAGCGGGCAGGGGTGGCGAGCAGTACTTC.

The chain joins TRBV7-9 to TRBJ2-1; D not resolved. Trimming stripped 4 bases from V and 15 bases from J, with 19 bases between. This CDR3 spans 13 amino acids. Per germline, CDR1 SEHNR and CDR2 FQNEAQ (reference sequence). The CDR3 DNA reads TGTGCCAGCAGCTCGCAAACCGGGTCCTCTCGGTTCTTC. Translation gives CASSSQTGSSRFF.

The J gene is TRBJ2-3, the V gene TRBV7-9; D remains ambiguous. V dropped 3 bases and J dropped 0 bases, with 13 bases sitting between them. Germline CDR1 SEHNR, CDR2 FQNEAQ (reference sequence). The CDR3 is 16 amino acids. The CDR3 loop reads CASSLYYTSSTDTQYF. The CDR3 DNA reads TGTGCCAGCAGCTTGTACTACACCTCTAGCACAGATACGCAGTATTTT.

The chain has TRBV4-1 and TRBJ2-7; 10 bases are shared with TRBD1. The CDR3 is made up of 15 amino acids. The V gene's germline CDR1 is MGHRA and CDR2 YSYEKL. The V segment lost 3 bases and the J segment 6 bases; nucleotides outside the gene matches: 8. The CDR3 region has the DNA TGCGCCAGCAGCCATCCCGGGACAGGGGCCCCCGAGCAGTACTTC. Translation: CASSHPGTGAPEQYF.

The rearrangement uses TRBV5-1 and TRBJ2-3; perhaps TRBD2 as D (5 bases). The CDR3 totals 15 residues. Germline values: CDR1 SGHRS, CDR2 YFSETQ. Trimming stripped 4 bases from V and 4 bases from J, with 16 bases between. The CDR3, as DNA: TGCGCCAGCAGCGTTAGCGTCCCTCTATCAGATACGCAGTATTTT. Residues: CASSVSVPLSDTQYF.

V gene TRBV5-1 combines with J gene TRBJ2-2, with a weak D call TRBD1 (5 bases). Trimming removed 7 bases from V and 4 bases from J, with 11 bases in between. The CDR3 consists of 13 residues. Germline CDR1 and CDR2: SGHRS and YFSETQ. This CDR3 reads CASGTGATGELFF. For the CDR3, the DNA is TGCGCCAGCGGAACAGGAGCCACCGGGGAGCTGTTTTTT.

This chain connects TRBV3-1 (or the pseudogene TRBV3-2) to TRBJ2-2, with TRBD1 as a possible D gene (7 bases). Trimming took off 4 bases at V and 5 bases at J, with 20 bases between the two ends. Per germline, CDR1 LGHDT and CDR2 YNNKEL (reference sequence). This CDR3 spans 17 amino acids. The CDR3 here is CASSLRRDRQPTGELFF. For the CDR3, the DNA is TGTGCCAGCAGCCTCCGGAGGGACAGACAACCTACCGGGGAGCTGTTTTTT.

The chain is built from TRBV21-1 and TRBJ1-5; the table's D call TRBD1 went unverified against the DNA. TRBV21-1 has pseudogene status. CDR3 size: 15 residues. Here the CDR3 reads CASSKEHSQMAPQHF. The CDR3 DNA reads as TGTGCCAGCAGCAAAGAACACAGCCAAATGGCGCCCCAGCATTTT.

In DNA, the CDR3 is TGTGCCAGCAGCCGTACAGGGGGAGGTGAAAAACTGTTTTTT. Its protein is CASSRTGGGEKLFF. The V call is TRBV6-5, the J call TRBJ1-4; 8 nucleotides match TRBD1. The CDR3 contains 14 residues. CDR1 MNHEY and CDR2 SVGAGI come from the germline V gene. With V trimmed by 6 bases and J by 7 bases, 7 bases remained unmatched.

This rearrangement joins TRBV27 to TRBJ1-2; D call uncertain. Looked up from germline, CDR1 is MNHEY and CDR2 is SMNVEV (reference sequence). The CDR3 totals 13 residues. V was clipped by 6 bases and J by 7 bases, with 15 bases between them. DNA for the CDR3: TGTGCCAGCAGCCACGGAGTATCGGCTGGCTACACCTTC. Translated, it gives CASSHGVSAGYTF.

The CDR3 sequence: CASKGDETEAFF. The CDR3 DNA reads as TGTGCCAGCAAAGGGGATGAGACTGAAGCTTTCTTT. The V gene is TRBV2, the J gene TRBJ1-1; a weak D match, TRBD1 (5 bases). This CDR3 comprises 12 residues. Germline V gives CDR1 SNHLY, CDR2 FYNNEI. The V end lost 7 bases, the J end lost 5 bases, and 11 bases lay between the germline ends.

V gene TRBV11-2 combines with J gene TRBJ1-2; D unresolved. Trimming left V 2 bases short and J 1 base short, with 2 bases between. This CDR3 is built from 12 residues. Germline V gene lookup returns CDR1 SGHAT and CDR2 FQNNGV. CDR3 amino acids: CASSLRNYGYTF. The CDR3 nucleotides read TGTGCCAGCAGCTTACGTAACTATGGCTACACCTTC. The whole variable domain, remainder taken from reference TRBV11-2 and TRBJ1-2, is EAGVAQSPRYKIIEKRQSVAFWCNPISGHATLYWYQQILGQGPKLLIQFQNNGVVDDSQLPKDRFSAERLKGVDSTLKIQPAKLEDSAVYLCASSLRNYGYTFGSGTRLTVV.

The chain employs TRBV27 and TRBJ2-2, with a tentative D call TRBD2 (6 bases). CDR3 length: 16 amino acids. Per germline, CDR1 MNHEY and CDR2 SMNVEV (reference sequence). The V end was cut by 6 bases, the J end by 4 bases, with 18 bases between. CDR3: CASRTRGSRTTGELFF. CDR3 DNA: TGTGCCAGCAGGACCCGGGGGAGCCGAACCACCGGGGAGCTGTTTTTT.

The V call is TRBV6-2 or TRBV6-3, the J call TRBJ1-6; unclear D gene. V lost 4 bases, J lost 7 bases, and 11 bases lay in between. Germline loops: CDR1 MNHEY, CDR2 SVGEGT. The CDR3 extends over 14 amino acids. Here the CDR3 DNA reads TGTGCCAGCAGTTGGGCAGGATCAAATTCACCCCTCCACTTT. This sequence encodes CASSWAGSNSPLHF.

CDR3 DNA: TGTGCCAGCAGCCTGGGGGTGCCAGGACAGGCCATTACAGATACGCAGTATTTT. This sequence encodes CASSLGVPGQAITDTQYF. The chain has TRBV5-8 and TRBJ2-3, with 7 bases fitting TRBD1. V lost 4 bases, J lost 3 bases, and 17 bases stayed unmatched. Germline V gene lookup returns CDR1 SGHTS and CDR2 YDEGEE. CDR3 length: 18 residues.

V and J are TRBV27 and TRBJ2-7; 7 bases are a match to TRBD1. Germline CDR1 and CDR2: MNHEY and SMNVEV (reference sequence). The length of the CDR3 is 19 residues. The junction had 20 bases not matched to a gene; V was cut back by 6 bases and J by 0 bases. In DNA, the CDR3 is TGTGCCAGCAGCCCACTTGGCTCCCGACAGGGACATACCTCCTACGAGCAGTACTTC. Residues: CASSPLGSRQGHTSYEQYF.

The chain uses TRBV11-2 and TRBJ2-7; 10 bases are a match to TRBD1. Germline-derived CDR1 and CDR2 are SGHAT and FQNNGV. V lost 1 base and J lost 6; bases outside the gene matches: 9. This CDR3 spans 16 amino acids. The DNA for the CDR3 is TGTGCCAGCAGCTTAGTTCCGGGGACAGGGGCTGGCGAGCAGTACTTC. As protein: CASSLVPGTGAGEQYF.

The chain has TRBV11-2 and TRBJ1-5; weak D call: TRBD1 (5 bases). Trimming shortened V by 6 bases and J by 8 bases, and 14 bases separated the two germline ends. The CDR3 extends over 13 amino acids. Germline V lookup: CDR1 SGHAT, CDR2 FQNNGV. In DNA form, the CDR3 reads TGTGCCAGCAGGGGGGGGGATGTAGAGCCCCAGCATTTT. Its protein product is CASRGGDVEPQHF.

The V call is TRBV5-5, the J call TRBJ2-2; maybe TRBD1 (6 bases). In germline, CDR1 is SGHKS, CDR2 YYEKEE (reference sequence). V was clipped by 3 bases and J by 4 bases, with 13 bases between them. The CDR3 is 15 amino acids. Here the CDR3 reads CASSSSRGSTGELFF. The CDR3 DNA reads as TGTGCCAGCAGCTCCAGCAGGGGTAGCACCGGGGAGCTGTTTTTT.

The V gene is TRBV5-4, the J gene TRBJ1-4; 12 nucleotides match TRBD1. Germline V gene sequence: CDR1 SGHNT, CDR2 YYREEE (reference sequence). The CDR3 is made up of 16 amino acids. J gave up 8 bases and V 4 bases, and 9 bases lay outside the gene matches. For the CDR3, the DNA is TGTGCCAGCAGCCCTGGGGACAGGGGGCGCGGGGAAAAACTGTTTTTT. Amino acids: CASSPGDRGRGEKLFF.

This sequence joins TRBV7-9 and TRBJ1-1, with a weak D call TRBD1 (6 bases). Germline V gene data show CDR1 as SEHNR and CDR2 as FQNEAQ (reference sequence). The V gene lost 4 bases and the J gene lost 5 bases, with 14 bases spanning the gap. This CDR3 region has 14 residues. The CDR3 DNA is TGTGCCAGCAGCTCACAGGGCGGGGGGACTGAAGCTTTCTTT. Amino acid sequence: CASSSQGGGTEAFF.

The CDR3 nucleotides read TGTGCCAGCAGTGATCGGTGGGAGCAGTACTTC. This gives the protein CASSDRWEQYF. The chain is built from TRBV6-1 and TRBJ2-7; no definite D call. The V end was cut by 3 bases, the J end by 7 bases, with 7 bases between. The CDR3 spans 11 residues. Germline V gene sequence: CDR1 MNHNS, CDR2 SASEGT.

This clone was observed a few times. This chain connects TRBV5-6 to TRBJ1-1; D ambiguous. Germline V gene lookup returns CDR1 SGHDT and CDR2 YYEEEE. Trimming pared 0 bases from V and 8 bases from J, leaving 8 bases between. The CDR3 loop spans 12 amino acids. The CDR3 DNA reads TGTGCCAGCAGCTTGGTTTCAGAAGAAGCTTTCTTT. The encoded protein is CASSLVSEEAFF.